The 26 T cell receptor beta chains presented below share a single source sample, sequenced in a study of cytomegalovirus exposure and HLA in healthy donors (dated by TCRdb to about 2017). The library was obtained by the immunoSEQ multiplex PCR assay. For the multiplex PCR, a mixture combining 60 forward primers for TCR Vbeta segments and 13 reverse primers for TCR Jbeta segments was used. Imported from immuneACCESS, the table was reduced by TCRdb to in-frame sequences with V and J called. These copies leave out some clones; in studies compared against another copy, an unresolved V gene accounts for under half, and the cause of the remainder is not known. The table for this sample lists under 200,000 clones; around 74% of them were counted only once. The top ten clones comprise around 3.2% of the sample. The specimen sequenced was PBMCs. The origin of the receptors is a female donor in good health and CMV-seronegative.

The chain links TRBV7-9 to TRBJ2-5; no definite D call. The J call is doubtful: the DNA matches TRBJ2-7 better. Germline V gene data show CDR1 as SEHNR and CDR2 as FQNEAQ (reference sequence). This CDR3 region has 17 residues. The CDR3 region has the DNA TGTGCCAGCAGCTCCCAAACGTATACGAGGTTATACCACGAGCAGTACTTC. This codes for CASSSQTYTRLYHEQYF.

The chain combines TRBV5-6 with TRBJ2-7, with D maybe TRBD1 (5 bases). Germline CDR1 SGHDT, CDR2 YYEEEE. V lost 2 bases, J lost 4 bases, and 16 bases lay in between. CDR3 length: 15 residues. The CDR3 bases are TGTGCCAGCAGCTTTAATGAGCGACAGCCGTACGAGCAGTACTTC. It specifies CASSFNERQPYEQYF.

The chain links TRBV13 to TRBJ1-4; TRBD1 is a possible D gene (5 bases). Germline CDR1 and CDR2: PRHDT and FYEKMQ (reference sequence). Trimming pared 4 bases from V and 0 bases from J, leaving 12 bases between. The CDR3 has 16 amino acids. The chain's CDR3 is CASSWGRGATNEKLFF. The DNA of the CDR3 is TGTGCCAGCAGCTGGGGAAGGGGTGCAACTAATGAAAAACTGTTTTTT.

This sequence joins TRBV11-2 and TRBJ1-3; D gene unclear. Per the germline V gene, CDR1 is SGHAT and CDR2 is FQNNGV. V lost 4 bases, J lost 1 base, and 8 bases lay in between. CDR3 length equals 14 residues. CDR3 in amino acids: CASSSQISGNTIYF. CDR3 bases: TGTGCCAGCAGCTCGCAGATATCTGGAAACACCATATATTTT.

This clone is a singleton in its sample. This sequence joins TRBV11-2 and TRBJ2-7, with 7 nucleotides matching TRBD1. The V segment lost 5 bases and the J segment 6 bases; nucleotides outside the gene matches: 7. The CDR3 length is 13 residues. Germline lookup yields CDR1 SGHAT and CDR2 FQNNGV. The CDR3: CASSPGQQSEQYF. In DNA form, the CDR3 reads TGTGCCAGCAGCCCGGGACAGCAATCCGAGCAGTACTTC.

The chain carries TRBV27 and TRBJ1-6; 11 bases fit TRBD1. V lost 3 bases to trimming and J lost 4 bases; unmatched junction nucleotides: 8. CDR1 is MNHEY and CDR2 is SMNVEV in the germline V gene (reference sequence). CDR3 length: 18 residues. The CDR3 spells CASSLADRGHTYNSPLHF. DNA of the CDR3: TGTGCCAGCAGTTTGGCGGACAGGGGGCACACGTATAATTCACCCCTCCACTTT.

This clone was observed a single time. The chain has TRBV9 and TRBJ2-3, with D uncertain. The CDR3 has 14 residues. The V end was cut by 6 bases, the J end by 3 bases, with 14 bases between. Germline V gene data show CDR1 as SGDLS and CDR2 as YYNGEE. CDR3 in amino acids: CASTFGERTDTQYF. CDR3 nucleotides: TGTGCCAGCACTTTCGGAGAACGTACAGATACGCAGTATTTT.

V gene TRBV30 combines with J gene TRBJ1-6; D is perhaps TRBD1 (5 bases). The germline gives CDR1 GTSNPN, CDR2 SVGIG (reference sequence). The CDR3 loop spans 14 amino acids. V was trimmed by 5 bases and J by 8 bases, leaving 16 bases between them. CDR3 DNA sequence: TGTGCCTGGGACGTCCAGGGATACGATTCACCCCTCCACTTT. This sequence encodes CAWDVQGYDSPLHF.

This chain links TRBV5-4 with TRBJ2-1, with 7 bases lining up with TRBD2. CDR3 length equals 14 residues. Trimming took 0 bases from V and 8 from J; bases not matched to a gene: 5. Germline V CDR1 and CDR2: SGHNT, YYREEE (reference sequence). For the CDR3, the DNA is TGTGCCAGCAGCTTGGCTGGGGGGGAGCATGAGCAGTTCTTC. This sequence encodes CASSLAGGEHEQFF.

In DNA, the CDR3 is TGTGCCAGCAGCCAAGGGACTAGCGGAATAGCCAAAAACATTCAGTACTTC. As protein: CASSQGTSGIAKNIQYF. The chain joins TRBV4-2 to TRBJ2-4, with TRBD2 matching over 10 bases. The junction had 3 bases not matched to a gene; V was cut back by 1 base and J by 0 bases. This CDR3 has 17 amino acids. Germline lookup yields CDR1 LGHNA and CDR2 YNFKEQ.

As for this clone: The same CDR3 is also encoded by other DNA sequences in this sample. The chain couples TRBV30 to TRBJ2-7; perhaps TRBD1 as D (5 bases). V dropped 0 bases and J dropped 4 bases, with 7 bases sitting between them. CDR3 length: 12 residues. Germline V gene data show CDR1 as GTSNPN and CDR2 as SVGIG (reference sequence). CDR3 in amino acids: CAWSVQGYEQYF. The CDR3, as DNA: TGTGCCTGGAGTGTTCAGGGTTACGAGCAGTACTTC.

V gene TRBV18 combines with J gene TRBJ2-3, with no clear D. Trimming shortened V by 3 bases and J by 1 base, and 5 bases separated the two germline ends. CDR1 and CDR2 (germline): KGHSH, LQKENI. The CDR3 is 13 amino acids. The CDR3 region has the DNA TGTGCCAGCTCACCCCTTGGCACAGATACGCAGTATTTT. Translating it yields CASSPLGTDTQYF.

This chain joins TRBV28 and TRBJ1-4; no clear D. The CDR3 sequence is 15 residues long. V dropped 4 bases and J dropped 0 bases, with 9 bases sitting between them. CDR1 and CDR2 (germline): MDHEN, SYDVKM. CDR3 in DNA: TGTGCCAGCAGTTCCCAGGCCACAACTAATGAAAAACTGTTTTTT. Protein: CASSSQATTNEKLFF.

The V and J genes are TRBV2 and TRBJ1-1; no firm D call. The CDR3 contains 10 residues. Germline CDR1 SNHLY, CDR2 FYNNEI. Trimming cost V 10 bases and J 6 bases, with 9 bases left between them. The CDR3 sequence is CATLLSEAFF. The CDR3 coding sequence is TGTGCCACCTTATTGTCTGAAGCTTTCTTT.

This clone was seen more than once but under ten times. The chain carries TRBV5-6 and TRBJ2-7; 9 bases line up with TRBD1. This CDR3 spans 15 amino acids. After removal of 4 bases from V and 4 bases from J, the junction contained 9 bases not matched to a gene. CDR1 SGHDT and CDR2 YYEEEE come from the germline V gene. The CDR3, as DNA: TGTGCCAGCAGCCAAACCGGGACAGGGAAATACGAGCAGTACTTC. Protein sequence: CASSQTGTGKYEQYF.

The chain has TRBV19 and TRBJ2-3; 9 positions match TRBD1. Trimming removed 4 bases from V and 2 bases from J; junction bases left unmatched: 1. Looked up from germline, CDR1 is LNHDA and CDR2 is SQIVND (reference sequence). This CDR3 region has 14 residues. CDR3 residues: CASSRDRDTDTQYF. DNA of the CDR3: TGTGCCAGTAGTAGGGACAGGGACACAGATACGCAGTATTTT.

This chain joins TRBV7-9 and TRBJ1-3; 8 bases map to TRBD1. Germline-derived CDR1 and CDR2 are SEHNR and FQNEAQ (reference sequence). This CDR3 is built from 15 residues. V shed 2 bases and J 3 bases; nucleotides not matched to a gene: 3. In DNA form, the CDR3 reads TGTGCCAGCAGCTTACAGGGGGCGCTTGGAAACACCATATATTTT. This encodes CASSLQGALGNTIYF.

This chain joins TRBV10-3 and TRBJ2-7; TRBD2 is a possible D gene (6 bases). Germline CDR1 is ENHRY and CDR2 is SYGVKD. The CDR3 spans 12 residues. V was shortened by 11 bases and J by 0 bases, with 11 bases between the two germline ends. The CDR3 loop is CAHGEDSYEQYF. The CDR3 nucleotides read TGTGCCCACGGGGAGGACTCCTACGAGCAGTACTTC.

The chain combines TRBV14 with TRBJ2-3; 13 bases align to TRBD2. The germline gives CDR1 SGHDN, CDR2 FVKESK. Germline trimming cut 4 bases from V and 7 bases from J; bases unmatched to any gene: 11. The CDR3 loop spans 17 amino acids. The CDR3 DNA reads as TGTGCCAGCAGCCTTAGGACTAGCGGGAGTGCGACGCATACGCAGTATTTT. Encoded protein: CASSLRTSGSATHTQYF.

The chain uses TRBV6-1 and TRBJ2-5; D gene unclear. Germline V gene sequence: CDR1 MNHNS, CDR2 SASEGT. With 4 bases removed from V and 2 bases from J, the gap between germline ends came to 8 bases. This CDR3 spans 13 amino acids. The CDR3 protein is CASSGALQETQYF. DNA of the CDR3: TGTGCCAGCAGTGGGGCGCTACAAGAGACCCAGTACTTC.

The V call is TRBV4-1, the J call TRBJ2-1; 12 nucleotides align to TRBD2. Germline V lookup: CDR1 MGHRA, CDR2 YSYEKL. This CDR3 has 17 residues. V gave up 4 bases and J gave up 0 bases; unmatched junction bases: 4. The CDR3 protein is CASSPGLAGSSYNEQFF. In nucleotides, the CDR3 is TGCGCCAGCAGCCCAGGACTAGCGGGGAGCTCCTACAATGAGCAGTTCTTC.

The chain combines TRBV7-6 with TRBJ2-1; 13 nucleotides agree with TRBD2. The germline CDR1 and CDR2 sequences are SGHVS and FNYEAQ. V trimming: 0 bases; J trimming: 3 bases; junction bases outside the gene matches: 5. This CDR3 has 18 amino acids. This CDR3 is CASSLAALAGGVYNEQFF. The CDR3 DNA sequence: TGTGCCAGCAGCTTAGCCGCACTAGCGGGAGGGGTCTACAATGAGCAGTTCTTC.

This clone showed up just a few times. The gene calls are TRBV2 and TRBJ2-3; tentatively, D is TRBD2 (6 bases). CDR3 size: 14 residues. V was clipped by 5 bases and J by 1 base, with 10 bases between them. Germline CDR1 and CDR2: SNHLY and FYNNEI. CDR3 bases: TGTGCCAGCAGTCGGGAGCTGGGCACAGATACGCAGTATTTT. Translated: CASSRELGTDTQYF.

This clone has more than one count but fewer than ten. The V and J genes are TRBV5-1 and TRBJ1-4; TRBD1 matches 9 bases. Unmatched junction bases numbered 1, after V lost 4 bases and J lost 3 bases. Germline V gene lookup returns CDR1 SGHRS and CDR2 YFSETQ. CDR3 size: 14 residues. The CDR3 loop is CASSGQGPNEKLFF. The CDR3 DNA reads TGCGCCAGCAGCGGACAGGGGCCTAATGAAAAACTGTTTTTT.

This chain links TRBV27 with TRBJ1-5, with D hard to call. From germline, CDR1 is MNHEY and CDR2 SMNVEV (reference sequence). V dropped 6 bases and J dropped 6 bases, with 18 bases sitting between them. The CDR3 totals 15 residues. Here the CDR3 DNA reads TGTGCCAGCAGCCCGGGAGGCTCCCGGGGTCAGCCCCAGCATTTT. It codes for CASSPGGSRGQPQHF.

This rearrangement joins TRBV9 to TRBJ1-2; 7 bases fit TRBD1. V was pared by 0 bases and J by 7 bases, with 9 bases of the junction left unmatched. CDR1 SGDLS and CDR2 YYNGEE come from the germline V gene. The CDR3 totals 15 residues. CDR3 DNA: TGTGCCAGCAGCGTAGTTAAGGGGGCGAGGAGTGGCTACACCTTC. Translation: CASSVVKGARSGYTF.